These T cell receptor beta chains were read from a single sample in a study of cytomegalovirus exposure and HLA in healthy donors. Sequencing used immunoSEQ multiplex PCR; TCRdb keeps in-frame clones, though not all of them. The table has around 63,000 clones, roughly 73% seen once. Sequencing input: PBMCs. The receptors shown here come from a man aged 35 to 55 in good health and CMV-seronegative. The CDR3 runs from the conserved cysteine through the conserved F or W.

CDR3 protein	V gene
CAISEPTASGGLGQETQYF	TRBV10-3
CASSWTGSETQYF	TRBV5-1
CASSASSTDTQYF	TRBV27
CASSFGQADNQPQHF	TRBV11-2
CASGRGGGAADTQYF	TRBV10-2
CASSSLGSGGFSSYNEQFF	TRBV5-1
CASLPDRRDWTYEQYF	TRBV28
CASSSPGQKQYEQYF	TRBV5-1
CASSNVLQGTADTQYF	TRBV5-1
CASSYSKTGDGYTF	TRBV6-5
CASSLGDSWDGYTF	TRBV5-1
CASSVRGEHSYNEQFF	TRBV9
CAISDVYEQYF	TRBV10-3
CSSSLGRGLHYTGELFF	TRBV7-9
CASSLLPYGITDTQYF	TRBV7-2
CASSLAGSTGELFF	TRBV7-9
CSSSPRRDREDGYTF	TRBV7-9
CASSLDRVRGKLFF	TRBV6-5
CASSAQENTGELFF	TRBV6-4
CASSLFGIANTGELFF	TRBV7-3
CASRGGGSSYNSPLHF	TRBV27
CASRTTGTDTQYF	TRBV28
CASSQVSGTYNEQFF	TRBV14
CASSELDPGTENNSPLHF	TRBV2
CASSQVRPQVETQYF	TRBV14
CASSLDRGRGETQYF	TRBV5-1
CASLLHSGLQETQYF	TRBV7-9
CASSSRDSLEAFF	TRBV21-1
CASGLGTGGDGYTF	TRBV12-5
CASRIATGNPEAFF	TRBV5-1
CASSLKHNTEAFF	TRBV27
CASSLGPGRDTEAFF	TRBV11-3
CASADRDTEAFF	TRBV5-1
CASSLRGTGRYEQYF	TRBV28
CASSIEAGRTDTQYF	TRBV19
CASSQELAGATGELFF	TRBV4-2
CASSLFGGGLPYEQYF	TRBV27
CASSITGTDTQYF	TRBV19
CASSFSAGLGYTGELFF	TRBV5-4
CASSPLAGGTDTQYF	TRBV6-6
CASRQGASNQPQHF	TRBV6-5
CASSAIDRGGNGELFF	TRBV19
CASSKREGRNFF	TRBV18
CASSLYGGNSEGYTF	TRBV5-1
CASRRQGADGYTF	TRBV28
CASSPGLAGTDTQYF	TRBV10-1
CASKELTEAFF	TRBV6-1
CASSQAGQGQRLLLHEQYF	TRBV4-1
CASSESAQGYEQYF	TRBV6-1
CASSTSGIVGEAFF	TRBV5-1
CASSPSAGPTDTQYF	TRBV7-6
CASSLTQGPNTEAFF	TRBV7-9
CASSFDRGTYGYTF	TRBV5-6
CSVGKAGVNTGELFF	TRBV29-1
CASSLARDSHKHGYTF	TRBV7-9
CASSLGTGVSTEAFF	TRBV5-6
CSARAGGEGAEQYF	TRBV29-1
CASSRNRVSPLHF	TRBV27
CSVTRQGLNNEKLFF	TRBV29-1
CASSLQGVEQYF	TRBV5-1